The clone carrying this TCR beta chain was observed a handful of times. Antigen: not known. These data belong to a study of T-cell reconstitution after alpha-beta-depleted transplantation in children. General study points: Newly produced T cells mostly provided counts and TCRbeta diversity after one year, as hyperexpanded clones declined. Expanded clones from the graft, numbering several hundred, reportedly supplied alpha-beta T cells about two months after transplant.

The junction had 10 bases not matched to a gene; V was cut back by 6 bases and J by 2 bases. This CDR3 has 15 amino acids. The germline V gene encodes CDR1 DFQATT and CDR2 SNEGSKA (reference sequence). During its preparation, the TCRbeta library received unique molecular identifiers. TCRdb independently ran MiXCR on the PCR reads; one entry per CDR3 protein. The repertoire consists of hundreds of thousands of distinct CDR3 sequences, with around 8.4% occurring once and the leading ten covering 35% to 40%. This chain links TRBV20-1 with TRBJ2-7; 10 bases match TRBD1. This TCR was sampled from a male patient between 2 and 15 years old who had a stem cell transplant for acute myeloid leukemia, so the T cells may come from the graft donor. Sequenced here: PBMCs, mostly from graft donor cells, sampled 360 days after TCRalphabeta/CD19-depleted stem cell transplant. For the CDR3, the DNA is TGCAGTGCACCCAGACAGGGGGCTAGGACCTACGAGCAGTACTTC. Encoded protein: CSAPRQGARTYEQYF.